This note documents a single T cell receptor beta chain sequence. Its antigen is as yet unknown. The data are from a study of OX40 agonist ivuxolimab in advanced cancers. Study outcomes and limitations: The study did not work out the antigen specificity of the expanded peripheral T cells. More expanded clones were found, on average, in CD8+ than in CD4+ T cells.

Clones were sequenced by immunoSEQ multiplex PCR, and TCRdb holds only the in-frame ones, with some missing. Among about 58,000 clones listed, about nine tenths were seen once. This sample comprised CD4+ or CD8+ T cells sorted from blood, obtained in a trial of the OX40 agonist ivuxolimab. This TCR came from an adult with an advanced solid tumor such as melanoma, head and neck, liver or kidney cancer.

The CDR3 reads CASGLVRTGGLDTNEQFF. The CDR3 bases are TGTGCTAGTGGTTTGGTCAGGACAGGGGGTCTAGACACGAATGAGCAGTTCTTC. The genes are TRBV12-5 and TRBJ2-1, with TRBD1 identical over 10 bases. In germline, CDR1 is LGHNT, CDR2 FRNRAP. The trim removed 0 bases at V and 7 bases at J, leaving 12 bases unmatched. The CDR3 runs 18 residues.